This entry lists 4 T cell receptor beta chains sequenced from one sample in a study of PD-L1 blockade in urothelial cancer. Data came from immunoSEQ multiplex PCR; TCRdb stores just in-frame clones and leaves some out. The sample has approximately 100,000 clones; more than 70% are singletons. Documented time point: pretreatment peripheral blood. The material sequenced was PBMCs, taken around atezolizumab (anti-PD-L1) treatment. All receptors come from a woman older than 75 with urothelial cancer.

J is TRBJ1-5 and V is TRBV18, with a tentative D call TRBD1 (5 bases). V was clipped by 3 bases and J by 9 bases, with 21 bases between them. This CDR3 contains 16 residues. Germline V gene sequence: CDR1 KGHSH, CDR2 LQKENI. CDR3: CASSPMGGPRGSPQHF. Written as DNA, the CDR3 is TGTGCCAGCTCACCGATGGGGGGACCCCGAGGTTCGCCCCAGCATTTT.

This chain uses TRBV9 with TRBJ2-7; 8 bases are a match to TRBD2. This CDR3 is 16 amino acids long. Germline V gene lookup returns CDR1 SGDLS and CDR2 YYNGEE. V lost 0 bases and J lost 3; bases outside the gene matches: 8. The CDR3: CASSVDSSGQFYEQYF. In DNA, the CDR3 is TGTGCCAGCAGCGTAGACTCTAGCGGGCAGTTCTACGAGCAGTACTTC. The whole variable domain, remainder taken from reference TRBV9 and TRBJ2-7, is DSGVTQTPKHLITATGQRVTLRCSPRSGDLSVYWYQQSLDQGLQFLIQYYNGEERAKGNILERFSAQQFPDLHSELNLSSLELGDSALYFCASSVDSSGQFYEQYFGPGTRLTVT.

This clone was recorded only once. This chain uses TRBV5-1 with TRBJ1-5; 7 bases agree with TRBD1. The V gene end was trimmed by 1 base and the J gene end by 3 bases; junction bases not matched to a gene: 1. This CDR3 comprises 14 residues. Germline V lookup: CDR1 SGHRS, CDR2 YFSETQ. The CDR3 loop is CASSLTGANQPQHF. Written as DNA, the CDR3 is TGCGCCAGCAGCTTGACAGGGGCCAATCAGCCCCAGCATTTT.

This clone was detected once. The chain is built from TRBV28 and TRBJ1-1; maybe TRBD1 (5 bases). This CDR3 region has 13 residues. Trimming removed 3 bases from V and 10 bases from J, with 15 bases in between. Germline assignment: CDR1 MDHEN and CDR2 SYDVKM. The CDR3 DNA follows: TGTGCCAGCAGTTTTTTTAGCGGGGGTCGAGCTTTCTTT. Its protein is CASSFFSGGRAFF.